Detailed here is one TCR beta chain. This sample was taken from a study of blood T cell repertoires in COVID-19. CDR3 length: 17 residues. The V end was cut by 6 bases, the J end by 0 bases, with 20 bases between. Germline CDR1 is LGHNT and CDR2 is FRNRAP. The authors' processing: Amplification of reference gene primers provided the estimated nucleated cell counts. Clones were read by immunoSEQ multiplex PCR, and TCRdb kept only the in-frame ones, dropping some. Clone size and the V and J calls come from that table; the DNA yielded D and trimming. The sample contains some 150,000 clones, approximately 80% of which appear only once.

This chain uses TRBV12-5 with TRBJ1-2; a weak D match, TRBD1 (6 bases). The receptor was isolated from a woman older than 75 in a cohort sampled during active or convalescent COVID-19. Sequencing input: peripheral blood. The chain's CDR3 is CASGTSGGTLANYGYTF. The DNA of the CDR3 is TGTGCTAGTGGAACCTCGGGGGGGACACTTGCTAACTATGGCTACACCTTC. Full variable domain (remainder filled in from reference TRBV12-5 and TRBJ1-2): DARVTQTPRHKVTEMGQEVTMRCQPILGHNTVFWYRQTMMQGLELLAYFRNRAPLDDSGMPKDRFSAEMPDATLATLKIQPSEPRDSAVYFCASGTSGGTLANYGYTFGSGTRLTVV.